These 8 T cell receptor beta chains share one sample of origin, sequenced in a study of regulatory T cells in long-lasting Graves disease. Through Arm-PCR of CDR3 regions and iRepertoire HTBI primers, TCR beta libraries were built. TCRdb re-called the multiplex PCR reads with MiXCR, one entry per CDR3 protein. The sample includes roughly 400,000 distinct CDR3 sequences, 20% of them seen just once. As for time point: persistent/refractory GD, antithyroid drugs over 5 years with positive TRAb. TCR sequences were obtained from RNA taken from PBMCs. This material consisted of peripheral blood mononuclear cells (PBMCs), taken when the disease was refractory, from a patient treated with antithyroid drugs. These receptor sequences come from a female donor with Graves disease.

This clonotype showed up many times. The V and J genes are TRBV18 and TRBJ2-4; a possible D gene is TRBD1 (6 bases). The CDR3 extends over 15 amino acids. V was cut by 3 bases and J by 0 bases, with 9 bases left in between. In germline, CDR1 is KGHSH, CDR2 LQKENI. The CDR3 DNA reads TGTGCCAGCTCACCGGACAGCGCAGCCAAAAACATTCAGTACTTC. It yields the protein CASSPDSAAKNIQYF.

This clonotype was seen a few times. V usage is TRBV27 and J usage is TRBJ1-5; D ambiguous. There are 14 residues in the CDR3. Deletions cut 6 bases from V and 4 bases from J, with 13 bases between. The V gene's germline CDR1 is MNHEY and CDR2 SMNVEV (reference sequence). The CDR3 reads CASRAAGMNQPQHF. CDR3 nucleotides: TGTGCCAGCAGGGCAGCAGGAATGAATCAGCCCCAGCATTTT.

The gene calls are TRBV11-2 and TRBJ2-7; 7 bases are shared with TRBD1. V was pared by 8 bases and J by 4 bases, with 17 bases of the junction left unmatched. The CDR3 has 16 amino acids. The germline CDR1 and CDR2 sequences are SGHAT and FQNNGV. CDR3 DNA sequence: TGTGCCAGCTCACCACCGCCTAGGACAGGTAGTTACGAGCAGTACTTC. Its translation: CASSPPPRTGSYEQYF.

This clonotype occurred many times. This chain links TRBV12-5 with TRBJ1-1, with 11 bases lining up with TRBD1. CDR1 LGHNT and CDR2 FRNRAP come from the germline V gene. The CDR3 consists of 14 residues. With 6 bases clipped from V and 5 bases from J, the junction kept 5 bases outside the gene matches. CDR3 DNA sequence: TGTGCTAGTGGGTCGGGACAGGGGGGAACTGAAGCTTTCTTT. Protein sequence: CASGSGQGGTEAFF. Full variable domain (missing parts from reference TRBV12-5 and TRBJ1-1): DARVTQTPRHKVTEMGQEVTMRCQPILGHNTVFWYRQTMMQGLELLAYFRNRAPLDDSGMPKDRFSAEMPDATLATLKIQPSEPRDSAVYFCASGSGQGGTEAFFGQGTRLTVV.

The genes are TRBV13 and TRBJ2-3; D might be TRBD2 (7 bases). V was cut by 7 bases and J by 3 bases, with 17 bases left in between. This CDR3 has 15 amino acids. In germline, CDR1 is PRHDT, CDR2 FYEKMQ (reference sequence). CDR3 region: CASTIWGGRTDTQYF. The CDR3 coding sequence is TGTGCCAGCACCATATGGGGGGGGCGGACAGATACGCAGTATTTT.

The sample holds many counts of this clonotype. The rearrangement uses TRBV5-1 and TRBJ1-4, with 9 bases that match TRBD1. There are 14 residues in the CDR3. V trimming: 2 bases; J trimming: 11 bases; junction bases outside the gene matches: 7. Germline assignment: CDR1 SGHRS and CDR2 YFSETQ. CDR3 amino acids: CASSLAGTGSKLFF. CDR3 bases: TGCGCCAGCAGCTTAGCCGGGACAGGGTCGAAACTGTTTTTT.

This rearrangement joins TRBV20-1 to TRBJ2-2, with 10 bases lining up with TRBD1. Germline CDR1 reads DFQATT; CDR2 reads SNEGSKA (reference sequence). This CDR3 has 17 residues. J gave up 5 bases and V 6 bases, and 15 bases lay outside the gene matches. CDR3: CSAKTIAGTGVTGELFF. DNA for the CDR3: TGCAGTGCCAAGACAATCGCCGGGACAGGGGTTACCGGGGAGCTGTTTTTT.

The chain has TRBV28 and TRBJ2-2, with D possibly being TRBD1 (5 bases). This CDR3 is built from 15 residues. CDR1 MDHEN and CDR2 SYDVKM come from the germline V gene. V was cut by 6 bases and J by 6 bases, with 17 bases left in between. The CDR3 sequence: CASRLIQGFAGELFF. The DNA of the CDR3 is TGTGCCAGCAGACTTATTCAGGGCTTCGCCGGGGAGCTGTTTTTT.